The 21 T cell receptor beta chains below come from one sample, sequenced in a study of Graves' ophthalmopathy and Graves' hyperthyroidism. RNA transcripts provided the template for amplifying TCR beta CDR3 regions. HTBI-primed first-round RT-PCR preceded second-round multiplex PCR. TCRdb passed the multiplex PCR reads through MiXCR, listing each CDR3 protein once. This repertoire shows over a million distinct CDR3 sequences, around a third found once; its top ten account for 8.5% to 14%. The material sequenced was peripheral blood or thyroid tissue (not recorded which). The source is an adult man with Graves' hyperthyroidism.

There are a few counts of this clonotype. Given a much more abundant clone one base away, this may be a read error. The V gene is TRBV29-1, the J gene TRBJ2-5; perhaps TRBD1 as D (5 bases). In germline, CDR1 is SQVTM, CDR2 ANQGSEA. The CDR3 contains 15 residues. CDR3 sequence reads: CSVDGWGLNQEAQYF. Here the CDR3 DNA reads TGCAGCGTTGATGGTTGGGGCTTAAACCAAGAGGCCCAGTACTTC.

This chain links TRBV19 with TRBJ1-5; 10 bases line up with TRBD1. The CDR3 covers 19 residues. V was pared by 3 bases and J by 1 base, with 12 bases of the junction left unmatched. Per the germline V gene, CDR1 is LNHDA and CDR2 is SQIVND (reference sequence). The CDR3 nucleotides are TGTGCCAGTAGTATCGGGGGCGACAGGGGGCTTGTAAGCAATCAGCCCCAGCATTTT. It encodes CASSIGGDRGLVSNQPQHF.

The gene calls are TRBV7-2 and TRBJ2-5, with 14 bases that match TRBD2. The CDR3 is made up of 18 amino acids. After removal of 5 bases from V and 4 bases from J, the junction contained 12 bases not matched to a gene. Germline V gene sequence: CDR1 SGHTA, CDR2 FQGNSA. The CDR3 bases are TGTGCCAGCAGCGTGGGACTAGCGGGAGTTGGTTGGGGAGAGACCCAGTACTTC. Protein product: CASSVGLAGVGWGETQYF. The variable domain in full, completed from reference TRBV7-2 and TRBJ2-5, reads GAGVSQSPSNKVTEKGKDVELRCDPISGHTALYWYRQSLGQGLEFLIYFQGNSAPDKSGLPSDRFSAERTGGSVSTLTIQRTQQEDSAVYLCASSVGLAGVGWGETQYFGPGTRLLVL.

Many counts were recorded for this clonotype. The V gene is TRBV19, the J gene TRBJ1-6; a possible D gene is TRBD1 (5 bases). The germline gives CDR1 LNHDA, CDR2 SQIVND (reference sequence). Trimming took off 3 bases at V and 14 bases at J, with 11 bases between the two ends. There are 12 residues in the CDR3. Here the CDR3 reads CASSIGGKALHF. Here the CDR3 DNA reads TGTGCCAGTAGTATTGGGGGAAAGGCCCTCCACTTT.

This clonotype was recorded at least ten times. This sequence joins TRBV2 and TRBJ1-2, with a tentative D call TRBD1 (5 bases). V shed 7 bases and J shed 5 bases, with 14 bases lying between them. The CDR3 spans 13 residues. Germline V gives CDR1 SNHLY, CDR2 FYNNEI. The CDR3 region has the DNA TGTGCCAGCAAGAGGGGAGAGCTATATGGCTACACCTTC. It is translated as CASKRGELYGYTF.

Concerning this clonotype: Mismatch with germline at one junction end may stem from a read error. The V gene is TRBV11-1, the J gene TRBJ2-6; perhaps TRBD2 as D (5 bases). CDR3 length: 15 residues. Germline CDR1 reads SGHAT; CDR2 reads FQDESV (reference sequence). The CDR3 is CASSQDGTGTNVLTF. The CDR3 DNA reads as TGCGCCAGCAGCCAAGATGGAACCGGGACCAACGTCCTGACTTTC.

This clonotype was seen at least ten times. The chain combines TRBV5-1 with TRBJ1-2; tentatively, D is TRBD1 (6 bases). Germline loops: CDR1 SGHRS, CDR2 YFSETQ. Trimming cost V 0 bases and J 3 bases, with 12 bases left between them. The CDR3 spans 15 residues. The CDR3 DNA sequence: TGCGCCAGCAGCTTGGTTACGGGGGCGGACTATGGCTACACCTTC. Translation gives CASSLVTGADYGYTF.

The chain combines TRBV5-4 with TRBJ1-2, with D tentatively TRBD1 (5 bases). This CDR3 contains 14 residues. Germline V gene lookup returns CDR1 SGHNT and CDR2 YYREEE (reference sequence). V was pared by 1 base and J by 6 bases, with 13 bases between. The DNA of the CDR3 is TGTGCCAGCAGCTTGATAGGGACTCCCAATGGCTACACCTTC. Translating it yields CASSLIGTPNGYTF.

This clonotype was observed many times. This sequence joins TRBV19 and TRBJ1-6; perhaps TRBD1 as D (5 bases). V was shortened by 6 bases and J by 1 base, with 16 bases between the two germline ends. The CDR3 length is 17 residues. Germline values: CDR1 LNHDA, CDR2 SQIVND (reference sequence). Here the CDR3 reads CASRSGTVVSYNSPLHF. The CDR3 DNA is TGTGCCAGTAGAAGCGGGACTGTCGTTTCCTATAATTCACCCCTCCACTTT.

This clonotype has at least ten counts. The gene calls are TRBV12-3 or TRBV12-4 and TRBJ1-2, with TRBD1 matching over 7 bases. V was clipped by 2 bases and J by 4 bases; unmatched bases: 13. CDR3 length: 17 amino acids. Written as DNA, the CDR3 is TGTGCCAGCAGTTTATGGCCCGGGACAGACAGTTCCTATGGCTACACCTTC. This translates into CASSLWPGTDSSYGYTF.

The chain links TRBV12-3 or TRBV12-4 to TRBJ2-2; D is undetermined. This CDR3 has 15 amino acids. Trimming took 6 bases from V and 0 from J, leaving 11 bases between them. The CDR3 sequence: CASRKSSSNTGELFF. CDR3 DNA sequence: TGTGCCAGCAGAAAGAGCAGTTCGAACACCGGGGAGCTGTTTTTT.

This clonotype was seen a few times. This chain links TRBV12-3 or TRBV12-4 with TRBJ1-1; D unresolved. With 1 base removed from V and 1 base from J, the gap between germline ends came to 7 bases. The CDR3 is 14 amino acids. CDR3 bases: TGTGCCAGCAGTTTAGGGCTTCAGAACACTGAAGCTTTCTTT. Translated: CASSLGLQNTEAFF.

This clonotype appeared many times. The CDR3 DNA sequence: TGTGCCAGCAGCGTAGTCCAGGGACTAGGAGAAGCTTTCTTT. The encoded protein is CASSVVQGLGEAFF. This chain joins TRBV9 and TRBJ1-1; possibly TRBD1 for D (5 bases). Trimming cost V 0 bases and J 8 bases, with 14 bases left between them. The CDR3 runs to 14 residues. The germline V gene has CDR1 SGDLS and CDR2 YYNGEE. Looking up the rest from reference TRBV9 and TRBJ1-1 gives the full variable domain: DSGVTQTPKHLITATGQRVTLRCSPRSGDLSVYWYQQSLDQGLQFLIQYYNGEERAKGNILERFSAQQFPDLHSELNLSSLELGDSALYFCASSVVQGLGEAFFGQGTRLTVV.

This clonotype has ten or more counts. The rearrangement uses TRBV5-6 and TRBJ1-5, with D possibly being TRBD1 (6 bases). CDR1 is SGHDT and CDR2 is YYEEEE in the germline V gene. Trimming took 5 bases from V and 4 from J, leaving 16 bases between them. CDR3 size: 15 residues. The CDR3 here is CASSRSQGVNQPQHF. CDR3 nucleotide sequence: TGTGCCAGCAGTCGTTCACAGGGCGTGAATCAGCCCCAGCATTTT.

A few counts support this clonotype. The CDR3 nucleotides are TGTGCCAGCAGCTGGGGACTAGCGGGAGACTACGAGCAGTACTTC. This translates into CASSWGLAGDYEQYF. The chain links TRBV7-9 to TRBJ2-7, with 14 nucleotides matching TRBD2. V gave up 4 bases and J gave up 3 bases; unmatched junction bases: 2. This CDR3 spans 15 amino acids. Germline loops: CDR1 SEHNR, CDR2 FQNEAQ (reference sequence).

The V call is TRBV19, the J call TRBJ1-5, with 11 bases fitting TRBD1. The CDR3 contains 12 residues. V dropped 8 bases and J dropped 14; count of bases not matched to a gene: 8. In germline, CDR1 is LNHDA, CDR2 SQIVND (reference sequence). Here the CDR3 DNA reads TGTGCCAGTGGACAGGGGGCGCGGTACGAGCATTTT. Its translation is CASGQGARYEHF.

There are many counts of this clonotype. The chain employs TRBV12-3 or TRBV12-4 and TRBJ2-5, with TRBD1 matching over 8 bases. This CDR3 contains 15 residues. V gave up 3 bases and J gave up 5 bases; unmatched junction bases: 8. CDR3 loop: CASSLPGGSRETQYF. The CDR3 nucleotides are TGTGCCAGCAGTTTGCCAGGGGGCTCGCGGGAGACCCAGTACTTC.

Ten or more counts support this clonotype. V gene TRBV5-1 combines with J gene TRBJ1-1, with D possibly matching TRBD1 (6 bases). Per the germline V gene, CDR1 is SGHRS and CDR2 is YFSETQ. This CDR3 is built from 15 residues. V gave up 0 bases and J gave up 7 bases, with 16 bases separating them. The CDR3 spells CASSLEHPGADEAFF. The CDR3 coding sequence is TGCGCCAGCAGCTTGGAACACCCAGGGGCGGATGAAGCTTTCTTT.

This clonotype appeared many times. This chain links TRBV19 with TRBJ1-6; no firm D call. Germline CDR1 LNHDA, CDR2 SQIVND (reference sequence). V was trimmed by 4 bases and J by 8 bases, leaving 12 bases between them. There are 14 residues in the CDR3. The CDR3, as DNA: TGTGCCAGTAGTAAGTCCGAGAAGCATTCACCCCTCCACTTT. This codes for CASSKSEKHSPLHF.

This clonotype was observed at least ten times. The CDR3, as DNA: TGTGCCAGCAGCTTATCAGGGGACTCCTACGAGCAGTACTTC. Amino acid sequence: CASSLSGDSYEQYF. V gene TRBV7-2 combines with J gene TRBJ2-7, with D possibly TRBD1 on 6 matching bases. V lost 2 bases and J lost 0, with 8 bases in between. The CDR3 has 14 amino acids. Germline loops: CDR1 SGHTA, CDR2 FQGNSA.

The chain couples TRBV7-6 to TRBJ2-7, with 11 bases fitting TRBD1. Germline V gene sequence: CDR1 SGHVS, CDR2 FNYEAQ. The V gene end was trimmed by 4 bases and the J gene end by 4 bases; junction bases not matched to a gene: 6. The CDR3 spans 15 residues. In nucleotides, the CDR3 is TGTGCCAGCAGCTCCAGGGGACAGGGGGAATACGAGCAGTACTTC. Its translation is CASSSRGQGEYEQYF.